This T cell receptor beta chain was sequenced during a study of blood T cell repertoires in COVID-19 (dated by TCRdb to 2020 to 2022). Regarding the complete study: Samples covering the acute and convalescent phases of COVID-19 were provided by collaborators in the United States, Italy and Spain. Sample metadata almost always included a de-identified subject ID, COVID-19 status, age in years and sex. The dataset comprised deeply sampled blood TCRbeta repertoires from subjects exposed to, actively infected with, or recovered from COVID-19. Where HLA class I and class II types were available, the types were taken from metadata supplied by the sample provider, not from assay-based typing. A freely available public database, intended as a resource for researchers studying the immune response to SARS-CoV-2, is where the repertoires were released. The prospective study material was composed of cDNA or gDNA derived from T cells, B-cell-depleted T cells, or PBMCs. Samples were obtained from the ongoing ImmuneRACE study (first 160 participants) and from roughly 1,300 subjects provided by 6 global collaborators. Overall results and qualifications from the work: Clinical and demographic metadata were provided uncurated, with the amount varying by source and participant.

CDR1 and CDR2 were assigned from the germline V gene as SGHDN and FVKESK. The CDR3 measures 17 amino acids from cysteine to phenylalanine. The retained sequence is limited to the CDR3, 51 bases, with the frame set at the first base. A distance of 24 bases separates the germline ends of V and J, which lose 4 bases and 6 bases respectively. TCRbeta CDR3 regions were amplified from genomic DNA by means of the immunoSEQ Assay, a bias-controlled multiplex PCR. In the source study's methods: The number of nucleated cells in each sample was estimated from the amplification of reference gene primers within the assay. To quantify the absolute abundance of each unique TCRbeta CDR3 rearrangement, sequence reads were collapsed and filtered. For each sample, productive Simpson clonality was calculated as the square root of Simpson's diversity index across productive rearrangements. Sourced from immuneACCESS, this table was stored by TCRdb with only in-frame sequences that have V and J called. A share of the clones is absent; for the studies checked, an unresolved V gene accounts for under half, and the remainder has no known explanation. Clone size and the V and J calls come from that table; the DNA yielded D and trimming. For this sample the table gives a few hundred thousand clones, of which around nine tenths were detected only once. The ten largest clones add up to roughly 4% of the sample.

In Seattle, one collaborating source enrolled patients while the infection was active and tracked those patients longitudinally over the course of disease. Whole blood was collected in K2EDTA tubes by collaborating institutions according to the institutions' own protocols. For TCRbeta analysis, collaborators shipped samples as frozen whole blood, isolated PBMCs, or DNA extracted from either of those sample types. This clone was observed a handful of times. Its antigen remains undetermined. No base-level quality is on record; no much larger clone is a single base apart. The V gene is TRBV14 and the J gene is TRBJ1-1; the D gene lacks a confident call. The sequence was obtained from a woman aged 55-70 years with COVID-19, enrolled during active disease. Sequenced material: peripheral blood. Here the CDR3 is given as CASSPEEGLKFGSEAFF. The nucleotide sequence reads TGTGCCAGCAGCCCAGAGGAGGGTTTGAAATTCGGCTCTGAAGCTTTCTTT.